One and the same sample provided the 3 T cell receptor beta chains below, sequenced in a study of shared clonotypes between healthy human individuals. Only in-frame clones appear in the TCRdb table, and some are missing; sequencing was by immunoSEQ multiplex PCR. In the table there are just over 2,000,000 clones, around 96% of which are singletons. Terminally differentiated effector memory CD45RA+ cells were left out of the naive CD8 fraction, which was CD45RO-negative and positively selected for CCR7. The sequenced sample consisted of naive CD8+ T cells sorted from blood. These receptors originate from a man aged 18 to 30 in good health.

The chain joins TRBV5-1 to TRBJ2-7, with D tentatively TRBD1 (5 bases). Germline-derived CDR1 and CDR2 are SGHRS and YFSETQ. V was clipped by 0 bases and J by 5 bases, with 9 bases between them. The CDR3 runs 13 residues. The CDR3 region is CASSLESGNEQYF. The DNA for the CDR3 is TGCGCCAGCAGCTTGGAGTCAGGGAACGAGCAGTACTTC.

Comment on this clone: Different DNA sequences within this sample yield the same CDR3. This rearrangement joins TRBV7-9 to TRBJ2-5; 7 nucleotides align to TRBD1. The V segment lost 5 bases and the J segment 1 base; nucleotides outside the gene matches: 4. Germline V lookup: CDR1 SEHNR, CDR2 FQNEAQ (reference sequence). The CDR3 extends over 14 amino acids. In nucleotides, the CDR3 is TGTGCCAGCAGCAAAAGGGACAGCCAAGAGACCCAGTACTTC. The encoded protein is CASSKRDSQETQYF.

The chain carries TRBV9 and TRBJ2-1; 10 bases align to TRBD2. CDR3 length: 15 residues. Germline values: CDR1 SGDLS, CDR2 YYNGEE. Trimming cost V 0 bases and J 9 bases; bases outside gene matches: 6. The chain's CDR3 is CASSVASGSRSEQFF. CDR3 coding DNA: TGTGCCAGCAGCGTAGCTAGCGGGAGTAGGAGTGAGCAGTTCTTC.